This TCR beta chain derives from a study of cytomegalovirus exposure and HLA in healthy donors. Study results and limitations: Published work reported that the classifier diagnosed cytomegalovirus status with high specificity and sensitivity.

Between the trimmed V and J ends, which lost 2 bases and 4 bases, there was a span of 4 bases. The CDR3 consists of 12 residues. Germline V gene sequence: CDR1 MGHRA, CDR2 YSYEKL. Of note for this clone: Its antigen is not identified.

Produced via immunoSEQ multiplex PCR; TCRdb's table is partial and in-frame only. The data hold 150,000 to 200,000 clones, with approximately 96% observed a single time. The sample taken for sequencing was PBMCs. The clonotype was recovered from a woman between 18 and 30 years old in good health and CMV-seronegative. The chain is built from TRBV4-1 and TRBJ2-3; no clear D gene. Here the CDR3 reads CASSQPADTQYF. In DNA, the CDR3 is TGCGCCAGCAGCCAACCGGCAGATACGCAGTATTTT.